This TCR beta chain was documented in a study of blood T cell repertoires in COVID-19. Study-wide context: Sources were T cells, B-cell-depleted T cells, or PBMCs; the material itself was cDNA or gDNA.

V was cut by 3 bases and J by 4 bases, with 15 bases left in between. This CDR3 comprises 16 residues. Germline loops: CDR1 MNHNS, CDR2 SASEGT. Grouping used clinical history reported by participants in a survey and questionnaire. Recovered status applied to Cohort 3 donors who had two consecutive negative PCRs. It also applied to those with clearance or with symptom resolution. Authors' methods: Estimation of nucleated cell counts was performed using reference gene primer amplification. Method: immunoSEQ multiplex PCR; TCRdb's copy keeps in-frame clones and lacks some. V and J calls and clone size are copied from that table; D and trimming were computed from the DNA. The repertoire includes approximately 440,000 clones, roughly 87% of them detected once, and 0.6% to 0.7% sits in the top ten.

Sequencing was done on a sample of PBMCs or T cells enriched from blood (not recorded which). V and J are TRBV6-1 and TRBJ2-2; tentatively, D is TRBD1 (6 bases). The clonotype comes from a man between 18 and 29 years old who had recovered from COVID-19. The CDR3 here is CASSELPGVGTGELFF. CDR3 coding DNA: TGTGCCAGCAGTGAGCTGCCAGGGGTGGGCACCGGGGAGCTGTTTTTT.